This passage covers 2 T cell receptor beta chains from one sample sequenced in a study of OX40 agonist ivuxolimab in advanced cancers. Using immunoSEQ multiplex PCR, the repertoire was profiled, and TCRdb retains in-frame clones only, with some absent. The data show around 57,000 clones, with 75% to 85% seen just once and 2% to 2.5% held by the top ten. The source was CD4+ or CD8+ T cells sorted from blood, collected in a trial of the OX40 agonist ivuxolimab. The source of these receptors is an adult with an advanced solid tumor such as melanoma, head and neck, liver or kidney cancer.

The chain has TRBV15 and TRBJ1-4, with 9 bases lining up with TRBD1. CDR3 length: 17 amino acids. Trimming took 3 bases from V and 3 from J; bases not matched to a gene: 8. CDR1 is LNHNV and CDR2 is YYDKDF in the germline V gene (reference sequence). The CDR3 nucleotides are TGTGCCACCAGCAGGGACAGGGGAAAGGCGGCTAATGAAAAACTGTTTTTT. Amino acid sequence: CATSRDRGKAANEKLFF.

This chain connects TRBV6-6 to TRBJ1-2, with D possibly being TRBD1 (5 bases). In germline, CDR1 is MNHNY, CDR2 SVGAGI (reference sequence). This CDR3 is 14 amino acids long. V was shortened by 5 bases and J by 4 bases, with 14 bases between the two germline ends. CDR3 sequence: CASSPQGPSYGYTF. The CDR3 DNA reads as TGTGCCAGCAGTCCCCAGGGTCCCTCCTATGGCTACACCTTC.